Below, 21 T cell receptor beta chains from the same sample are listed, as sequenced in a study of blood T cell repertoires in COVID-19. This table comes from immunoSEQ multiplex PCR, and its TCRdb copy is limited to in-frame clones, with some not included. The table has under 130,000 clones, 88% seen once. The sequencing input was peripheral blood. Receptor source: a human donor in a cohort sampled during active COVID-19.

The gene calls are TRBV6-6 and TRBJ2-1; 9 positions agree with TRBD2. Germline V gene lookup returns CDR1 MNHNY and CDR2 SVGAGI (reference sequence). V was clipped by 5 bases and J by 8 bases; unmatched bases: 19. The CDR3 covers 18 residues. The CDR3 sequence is CASSPRRAGGPRRYEQFF. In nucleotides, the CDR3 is TGTGCCAGCAGTCCCCGAAGGGCGGGAGGGCCCCGTAGGTATGAGCAGTTCTTC.

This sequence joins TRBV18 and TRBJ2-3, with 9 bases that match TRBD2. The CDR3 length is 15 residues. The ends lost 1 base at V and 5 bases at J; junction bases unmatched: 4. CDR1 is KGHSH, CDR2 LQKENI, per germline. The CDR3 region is CASSPLAGEGDTQYF. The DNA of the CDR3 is TGTGCCAGCTCACCACTAGCGGGAGAGGGAGATACGCAGTATTTT.

CDR3 amino acids: CASSVYSGSSYNEQFF. The CDR3 nucleotides are TGTGCCAGCAGCGTGTATAGCGGGAGCTCCTACAATGAGCAGTTCTTC. J is TRBJ2-1 and V is TRBV7-9; 9 nucleotides align to TRBD2. The CDR3 runs 16 residues. The V gene's germline CDR1 is SEHNR and CDR2 FQNEAQ (reference sequence). The ends lost 5 bases at V and 0 bases at J; junction bases unmatched: 5.

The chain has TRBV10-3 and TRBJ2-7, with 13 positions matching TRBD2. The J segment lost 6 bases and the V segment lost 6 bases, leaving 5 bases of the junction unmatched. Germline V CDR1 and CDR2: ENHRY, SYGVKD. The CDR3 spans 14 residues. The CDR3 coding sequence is TGTGCCATCAGCGGACTAGCGGGAGTCGGCGAGCAGTACTTC. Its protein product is CAISGLAGVGEQYF.

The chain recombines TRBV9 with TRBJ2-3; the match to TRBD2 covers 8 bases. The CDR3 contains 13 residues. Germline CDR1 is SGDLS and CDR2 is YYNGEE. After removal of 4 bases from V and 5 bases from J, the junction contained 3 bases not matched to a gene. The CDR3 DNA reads TGTGCCAGCAGCCGACTAGCGAGAGATACGCAGTATTTT. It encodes CASSRLARDTQYF.

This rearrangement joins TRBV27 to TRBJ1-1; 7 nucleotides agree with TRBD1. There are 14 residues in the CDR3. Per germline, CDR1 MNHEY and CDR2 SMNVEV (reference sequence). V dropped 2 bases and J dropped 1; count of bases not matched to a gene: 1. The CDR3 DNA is TGTGCCAGCAGTTTACAGGGGGGGAACACTGAAGCTTTCTTT. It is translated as CASSLQGGNTEAFF.

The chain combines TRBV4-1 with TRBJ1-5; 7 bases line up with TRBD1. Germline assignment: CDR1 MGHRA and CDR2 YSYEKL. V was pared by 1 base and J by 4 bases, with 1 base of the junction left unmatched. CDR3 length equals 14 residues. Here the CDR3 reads CASSQVRGNQPQHF. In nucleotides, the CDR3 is TGCGCCAGCAGCCAAGTCAGGGGGAATCAGCCCCAGCATTTT.

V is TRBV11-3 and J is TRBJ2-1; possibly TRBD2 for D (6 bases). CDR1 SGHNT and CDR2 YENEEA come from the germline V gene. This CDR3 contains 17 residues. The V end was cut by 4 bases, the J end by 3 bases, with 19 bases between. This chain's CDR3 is CASSSTYLGTFYNEQFF. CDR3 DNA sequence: TGTGCCAGCAGCTCGACTTACTTGGGGACTTTCTACAATGAGCAGTTCTTC. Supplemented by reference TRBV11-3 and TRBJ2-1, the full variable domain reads EAGVVQSPRYKIIEKKQPVAFWCNPISGHNTLYWYLQNLGQGPELLIRYENEEAVDDSQLPKDRFSAERLKGVDSTLKIQPAELGDSAVYLCASSSTYLGTFYNEQFFGPGTRLTVL.

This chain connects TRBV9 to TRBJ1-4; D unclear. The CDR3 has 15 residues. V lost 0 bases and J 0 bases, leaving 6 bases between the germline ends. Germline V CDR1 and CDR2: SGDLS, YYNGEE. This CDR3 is CASSVGAATNEKLFF. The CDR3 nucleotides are TGTGCCAGCAGCGTAGGGGCAGCAACTAATGAAAAACTGTTTTTT.

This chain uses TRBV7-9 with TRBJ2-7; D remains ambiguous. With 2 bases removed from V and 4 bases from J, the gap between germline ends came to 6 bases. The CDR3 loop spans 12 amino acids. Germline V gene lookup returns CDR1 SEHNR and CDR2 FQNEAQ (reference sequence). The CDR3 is CASSLSQYEQYF. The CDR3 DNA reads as TGTGCCAGCAGCTTAAGCCAATACGAGCAGTACTTC.

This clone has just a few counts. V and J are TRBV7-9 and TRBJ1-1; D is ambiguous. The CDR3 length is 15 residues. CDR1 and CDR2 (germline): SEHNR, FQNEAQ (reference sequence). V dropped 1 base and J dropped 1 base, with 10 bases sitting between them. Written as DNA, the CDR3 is TGTGCCAGCAGCTTAGGGCGGGCCTCGAACACTGAAGCTTTCTTT. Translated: CASSLGRASNTEAFF.

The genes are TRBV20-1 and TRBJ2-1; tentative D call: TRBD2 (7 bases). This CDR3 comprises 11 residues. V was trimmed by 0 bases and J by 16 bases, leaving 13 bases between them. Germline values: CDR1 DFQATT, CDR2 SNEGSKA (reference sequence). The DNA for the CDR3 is TGCAGTGCTAGAGATCAGAGGGGGGGCTTCTTC. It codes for CSARDQRGGFF.

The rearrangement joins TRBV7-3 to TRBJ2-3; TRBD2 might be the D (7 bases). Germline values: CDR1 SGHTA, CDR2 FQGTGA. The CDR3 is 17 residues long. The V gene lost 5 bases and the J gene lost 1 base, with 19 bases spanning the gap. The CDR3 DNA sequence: TGTGCCAGCAGCCCTAAGGGGGGGACCCGACGCACAGATACGCAGTATTTT. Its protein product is CASSPKGGTRRTDTQYF.

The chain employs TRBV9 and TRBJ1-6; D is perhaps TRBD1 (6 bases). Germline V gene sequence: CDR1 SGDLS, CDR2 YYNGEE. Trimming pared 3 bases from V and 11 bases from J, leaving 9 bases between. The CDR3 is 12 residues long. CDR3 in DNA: TGTGCCAGCAGCGAGGGGGGGACACCCCTCCACTTT. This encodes CASSEGGTPLHF.

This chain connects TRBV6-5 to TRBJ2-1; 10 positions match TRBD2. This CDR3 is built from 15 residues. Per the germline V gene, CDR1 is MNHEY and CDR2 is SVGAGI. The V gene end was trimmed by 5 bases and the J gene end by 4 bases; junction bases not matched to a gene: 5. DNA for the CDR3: TGTGCCAGCAGTCGTAGCGGGGGGCTTTACAATGAGCAGTTCTTC. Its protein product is CASSRSGGLYNEQFF.

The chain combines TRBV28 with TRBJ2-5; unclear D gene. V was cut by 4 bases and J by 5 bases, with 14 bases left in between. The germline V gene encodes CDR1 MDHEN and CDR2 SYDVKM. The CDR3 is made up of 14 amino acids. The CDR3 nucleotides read TGTGCCAGCAGTTCATCACTACCTTCCGAGACCCAGTACTTC. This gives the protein CASSSSLPSETQYF.

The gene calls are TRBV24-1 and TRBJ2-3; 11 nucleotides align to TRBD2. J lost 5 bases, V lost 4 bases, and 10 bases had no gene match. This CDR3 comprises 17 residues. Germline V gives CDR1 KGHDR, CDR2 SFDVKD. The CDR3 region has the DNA TGTGCCACCAGTGACGGCCTAGCGGGAGGCCTGGGAGATACGCAGTATTTT. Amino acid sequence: CATSDGLAGGLGDTQYF.

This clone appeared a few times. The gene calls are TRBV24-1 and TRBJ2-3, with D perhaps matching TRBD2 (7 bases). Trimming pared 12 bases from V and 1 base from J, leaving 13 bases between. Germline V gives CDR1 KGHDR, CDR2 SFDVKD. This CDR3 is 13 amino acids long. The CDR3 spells CASGAGGTDTQYF. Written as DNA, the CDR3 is TGTGCCTCAGGGGCGGGGGGCACAGATACGCAGTATTTT.

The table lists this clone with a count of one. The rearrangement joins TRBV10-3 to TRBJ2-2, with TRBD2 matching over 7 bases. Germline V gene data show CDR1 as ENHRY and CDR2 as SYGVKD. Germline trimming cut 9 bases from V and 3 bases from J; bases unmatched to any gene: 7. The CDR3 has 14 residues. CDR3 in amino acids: CAMGERGHTGELFF. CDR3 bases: TGTGCCATGGGGGAGCGGGGACACACCGGGGAGCTGTTTTTT.

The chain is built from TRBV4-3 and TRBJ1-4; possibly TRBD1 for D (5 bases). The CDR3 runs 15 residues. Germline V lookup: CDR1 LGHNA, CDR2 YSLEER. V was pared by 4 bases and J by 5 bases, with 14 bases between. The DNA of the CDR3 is TGCGCCAGCAGCCCGACAGTTGGGGGGAATGAAAAACTGTTTTTT. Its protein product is CASSPTVGGNEKLFF.

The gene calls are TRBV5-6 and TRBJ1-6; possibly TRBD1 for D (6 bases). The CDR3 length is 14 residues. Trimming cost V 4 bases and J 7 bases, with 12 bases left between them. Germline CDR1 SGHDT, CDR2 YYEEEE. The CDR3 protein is CASSPPGGNSPLHF. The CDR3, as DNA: TGTGCCAGCAGCCCCCCGGGGGGCAATTCACCCCTCCACTTT.